This passage covers 24 T cell receptor beta chains from one sample sequenced in a study of blood T cell repertoires in COVID-19. Data came from immunoSEQ multiplex PCR; TCRdb stores just in-frame clones and leaves some out. The profile covers 170,000 or so clones, with around 85% appearing a single time and roughly 9.1% taken by the ten largest. Sequencing input: peripheral blood. These receptors were taken from a man aged 50 or older with active or convalescent COVID-19.

This chain links TRBV10-1 with TRBJ1-1; 8 positions match TRBD1. V dropped 8 bases and J dropped 3; count of bases not matched to a gene: 11. CDR1 and CDR2 from the germline V gene are WNHNN and SYGVQD (reference sequence). The CDR3 totals 15 residues. CDR3 sequence reads: CASPPPTGVDTEAFF. Here the CDR3 DNA reads TGCGCCAGCCCCCCCCCGACAGGGGTTGACACTGAAGCTTTCTTT.

The chain has TRBV5-1 and TRBJ1-6; TRBD1 is a possible D gene (5 bases). V was clipped by 2 bases and J by 1 base, with 10 bases between them. This CDR3 is built from 16 residues. In germline, CDR1 is SGHRS, CDR2 YFSETQ. CDR3 amino acids: CASSFGPGSYNSPLHF. As DNA, the CDR3 is TGCGCCAGCAGCTTCGGCCCAGGGTCCTATAATTCACCCCTCCACTTT.

The chain has TRBV10-1 and TRBJ2-3; tentatively, D is TRBD2 (6 bases). CDR1 and CDR2 from the germline V gene are WNHNN and SYGVQD (reference sequence). The CDR3 is 14 residues long. Trimming took 2 bases from V and 3 from J, leaving 9 bases between them. Here the CDR3 DNA reads TGCGCCAGCAGTGAGGCCGGGGGTACAGATACGCAGTATTTT. This translates into CASSEAGGTDTQYF.

The rearrangement joins TRBV19 to TRBJ2-5, with D maybe TRBD1 (6 bases). This CDR3 has 15 amino acids. Germline CDR1 is LNHDA and CDR2 is SQIVND (reference sequence). Deletions cut 4 bases from V and 5 bases from J, with 17 bases between. The CDR3 DNA follows: TGTGCCAGTAGTACGGTTACAGGGTCAGGGGAGACCCAGTACTTC. It is translated as CASSTVTGSGETQYF.

About this clone: One junction end disagrees with the germline gene, perhaps due to a read error. This chain joins TRBV5-4 and TRBJ1-3, with no clear D. CDR3 size: 16 residues. Germline CDR1 is SGHNT and CDR2 is YYREEE (reference sequence). The CDR3 bases are TGTGCCAGCAGTTTGGGCGGAAGTACCACTGGAAACACCATATATTTT. As protein: CASSLGGSTTGNTIYF. The full variable domain, rest sourced from reference TRBV5-4 and TRBJ1-3, is ETGVTQSPTHLIKTRGQQVTLRCSSQSGHNTVSWYQQALGQGPQFIFQYYREEENGRGNFPPRFSGLQFPNYSSELNVNALELDDSALYLCASSLGGSTTGNTIYFGEGSWLTVV.

V and J are TRBV2 and TRBJ1-2, with D possibly being TRBD1 (5 bases). This CDR3 spans 13 amino acids. V was shortened by 7 bases and J by 8 bases, with 17 bases between the two germline ends. Germline-derived CDR1 and CDR2 are SNHLY and FYNNEI. This CDR3 reads CASTVGEGLGYTF. The CDR3, as DNA: TGTGCCAGCACCGTGGGGGAGGGTTTGGGCTACACCTTC.

The chain carries TRBV28 and TRBJ2-7; 9 bases agree with TRBD1. The V gene's germline CDR1 is MDHEN and CDR2 SYDVKM. Losses at the gene ends were 2 bases for V and 3 bases for J; bases not matched to a gene: 8. The CDR3 has 16 residues. CDR3 in amino acids: CASSLEGQGPNYEQYF. The DNA for the CDR3 is TGTGCCAGCAGTTTAGAGGGACAGGGACCAAACTACGAGCAGTACTTC.

The gene calls are TRBV7-2 and TRBJ2-7, with D maybe TRBD1 (6 bases). CDR3 size: 16 residues. V gave up 5 bases and J gave up 0 bases, with 17 bases separating them. Germline values: CDR1 SGHTA, CDR2 FQGNSA. In DNA form, the CDR3 reads TGTGCCAGCAGCCCAGTAGCAGGGGAGAGCTCCTACGAGCAGTACTTC. Translating gives CASSPVAGESSYEQYF. The full variable domain, in which reference TRBV7-2 and TRBJ2-7 provide the parts outside the CDR3, is GAGVSQSPSNKVTEKGKDVELRCDPISGHTALYWYRQSLGQGLEFLIYFQGNSAPDKSGLPSDRFSAERTGGSVSTLTIQRTQQEDSAVYLCASSPVAGESSYEQYFGPGTRLTVT.

This clone was seen just once. The chain recombines TRBV5-1 with TRBJ1-6; D perhaps matches TRBD1 (6 bases). The germline CDR1 and CDR2 sequences are SGHRS and YFSETQ. CDR3 length: 20 amino acids. V was pared by 3 bases and J by 6 bases, with 28 bases between. CDR3 amino acids: CASSSIPNVGQIGSNSPLHF. The DNA for the CDR3 is TGCGCCAGCAGCTCAATACCGAACGTAGGACAGATAGGTAGTAATTCACCCCTCCACTTT.

This CDR3 is CASSKVGQGAGPGELFF. The DNA for the CDR3 is TGTGCCAGCAGCAAGGTGGGCCAGGGGGCAGGACCCGGGGAGCTGTTTTTT. The chain joins TRBV28 to TRBJ2-2, with 8 positions matching TRBD1. CDR3 length: 17 amino acids. Germline assignment: CDR1 MDHEN and CDR2 SYDVKM. J lost 6 bases, V lost 6 bases, and 15 bases had no gene match.

This clone was observed a few times. CDR3 sequence: CASSESVVSGSPLHF. CDR3 in DNA: TGCGCCAGCAGTGAGTCGGTCGTATCAGGTTCACCCCTCCACTTT. The rearrangement uses TRBV10-1 and TRBJ1-6; D not resolved. The CDR3 contains 15 residues. CDR1 is WNHNN, CDR2 SYGVQD, per germline (reference sequence). The germline V and J ends were trimmed by 0 bases and 9 bases, with 12 bases remaining between them.

This chain connects TRBV20-1 to TRBJ2-1; tentative D call: TRBD2 (5 bases). V shed 3 bases and J shed 9 bases, with 12 bases lying between them. The CDR3 runs to 12 residues. Germline V gene lookup returns CDR1 DFQATT and CDR2 SNEGSKA (reference sequence). CDR3 residues: CSASGMAGEQFF. In nucleotides, the CDR3 is TGCAGTGCTAGTGGGATGGCGGGTGAGCAGTTCTTC.

V and J are TRBV7-3 and TRBJ2-1, with 7 bases aligning to TRBD2. Germline CDR1 is SGHTA and CDR2 is FQGTGA. Trimming took 6 bases from V and 7 from J; bases not matched to a gene: 6. CDR3 length equals 13 residues. The CDR3 loop is CASSIGGSNEQFF. DNA of the CDR3: TGTGCCAGCAGTATAGGCGGGAGTAATGAGCAGTTCTTC.

This clone was counted once. The chain has TRBV5-6 and TRBJ1-3; the D gene is possibly TRBD1 (5 bases). The CDR3 spans 14 residues. The V gene lost 2 bases and the J gene lost 4 bases, with 10 bases spanning the gap. CDR1 is SGHDT, CDR2 YYEEEE, per germline. For the CDR3, the DNA is TGTGCCAGCAGCTTCGGTGGGGCAGGAAACACCATATATTTT. This translates into CASSFGGAGNTIYF.

This chain joins TRBV3-1 (or the pseudogene TRBV3-2) and TRBJ1-1; D may be TRBD1 (6 bases). The length of the CDR3 is 15 residues. With 0 bases removed from V and 4 bases from J, the gap between germline ends came to 12 bases. Germline values: CDR1 LGHDT, CDR2 YNNKEL (reference sequence). The CDR3 here is CASSQELQGSTEAFF. In DNA, the CDR3 is TGTGCCAGCAGCCAAGAGCTACAGGGAAGCACTGAAGCTTTCTTT.

The V gene is TRBV7-3, the J gene TRBJ2-1, with D maybe TRBD2 (5 bases). Germline V CDR1 and CDR2: SGHTA, FQGTGA. Trimming stripped 5 bases from V and 4 bases from J, with 12 bases between. The CDR3 runs 14 residues. CDR3 in DNA: TGTGCCAGCAGCATGGGCGGAGGATACAATGAGCAGTTCTTC. Protein sequence: CASSMGGGYNEQFF.

This clone was seen more than once but under ten times. V and J are TRBV3-1 (or the pseudogene TRBV3-2) and TRBJ2-7; D gene unclear. V lost 3 bases to trimming and J lost 4 bases, with 10 bases between them. The CDR3 loop spans 13 amino acids. Germline V gives CDR1 LGHDT, CDR2 YNNKEL (reference sequence). Here the CDR3 DNA reads TGTGCCAGCAGCCACACCTACAGTTACGAGCAGTACTTC. This translates into CASSHTYSYEQYF.

The chain links TRBV30 to TRBJ2-7; 11 nucleotides line up with TRBD1. Germline V gene data show CDR1 as GTSNPN and CDR2 as SVGIG (reference sequence). This CDR3 is built from 15 residues. V was pared by 2 bases and J by 0 bases, with 3 bases of the junction left unmatched. The CDR3 here is CAWSRDRGFSYEQYF. CDR3 DNA: TGTGCCTGGAGTCGGGACAGGGGGTTCTCCTACGAGCAGTACTTC.

The chain carries TRBV18 and TRBJ1-6; no clear D. Germline loops: CDR1 KGHSH, CDR2 LQKENI. V lost 0 bases and J lost 7, with 13 bases in between. The CDR3 spans 16 residues. The chain's CDR3 is CASSPPMGGVNSPLHF. CDR3 DNA sequence: TGTGCCAGCTCACCACCGATGGGCGGGGTAAATTCACCCCTCCACTTT.

V is TRBV7-9 and J is TRBJ1-1; a weak D match, TRBD1 (5 bases). The V and J ends lost 5 bases and 2 bases respectively, with 9 bases between them. The CDR3 spans 13 residues. From germline, CDR1 is SEHNR and CDR2 FQNEAQ (reference sequence). CDR3 amino acids: CASSAQGNTEAFF. In DNA, the CDR3 is TGTGCCAGCAGCGCCCAGGGTAACACTGAAGCTTTCTTT.

Only a few counts were recorded for this clone. V usage is TRBV6-1 and J usage is TRBJ1-3; perhaps TRBD1 as D (5 bases). Trimming left V 0 bases short and J 2 bases short, with 14 bases between. This CDR3 has 17 residues. Germline CDR1 is MNHNS and CDR2 is SASEGT. CDR3 region: CASSEAGLQGAGNTIYF. The CDR3 nucleotides are TGTGCCAGCAGTGAAGCGGGACTCCAGGGCGCTGGAAACACCATATATTTT.

The V gene is TRBV4-1, the J gene TRBJ2-7; 10 positions agree with TRBD2. This CDR3 has 16 amino acids. V was pared by 4 bases and J by 4 bases, with 10 bases of the junction left unmatched. CDR1 is MGHRA and CDR2 is YSYEKL in the germline V gene. The CDR3 spells CASSRYLAGEGYEQYF. In DNA, the CDR3 is TGCGCCAGCAGCCGGTACCTAGCGGGAGAGGGGTACGAGCAGTACTTC.

The CDR3 region has the DNA TGTGCCGGGCAAACTGGGGGGAGCACAGATACGCAGTATTTT. This codes for CAGQTGGSTDTQYF. The genes are TRBV6-5 and TRBJ2-3; D perhaps matches TRBD2 (6 bases). Trimming cost V 11 bases and J 0 bases, with 15 bases left between them. CDR1 is MNHEY, CDR2 SVGAGI, per germline. The CDR3 has 14 amino acids.

The rearrangement joins TRBV12-5 to TRBJ2-7; no clear D gene. The CDR3 totals 12 residues. Germline-derived CDR1 and CDR2 are LGHNT and FRNRAP. The V gene lost 6 bases and the J gene lost 4 bases, with 10 bases spanning the gap. The CDR3 is CASGPAKYEQYF. Here the CDR3 DNA reads TGTGCTAGTGGCCCAGCGAAATACGAGCAGTACTTC.